This T cell receptor (beta chain) was recorded in a study of cytotoxic CD8 clonotypes in ibrutinib-treated CLL. For the study at large: The patients, around 10 relapsed/refractory and around 15 treatment-naive, included around 18 who were IGHV unmutated. General observations from the study: Clonality (at baseline) was higher than in age-matched healthy donors and tracked circulating CD8+ T-cell counts.

The planned depth of sequencing spanned 1 in 200,000 to 1 in 1 million T cells. Using immunoSEQ multiplex PCR, the repertoire was profiled, and TCRdb retains in-frame clones only, with some absent. Here the sample spans about 140,000 clones, around 81% being singletons. The authors obtained around 2 micrograms of genomic DNA from cryopreserved PBMCs for TCR beta libraries. The V end was cut by 2 bases, the J end by 2 bases, with 8 bases between. Germline CDR1 MNHEY, CDR2 SVGAGI. The CDR3 loop spans 14 amino acids. This clone was found once. As yet, its antigen is unknown. The sequencing used PBMCs, collected after 36 months of ibrutinib treatment. The genes are TRBV6-5 and TRBJ2-3; D ambiguous. The sequence was collected from a human donor with chronic lymphocytic leukemia. The CDR3 loop reads CASSYGLNTDTQYF. In nucleotides, the CDR3 is TGTGCCAGCAGTTACGGGCTGAACACAGATACGCAGTATTTT.